These 23 T cell receptor beta chains share one sample of origin, sequenced in a study. TCRdb passed the 5' RACE reads through MiXCR, listing each CDR3 protein once. Among 35,000 to 45,000 distinct CDR3 sequences listed, 22% were seen once. Cells sorted as Tregs were CD4+, CD25+ and CD127-/low. The sequenced sample was Tregs sorted from a lymph node. Every receptor here comes from a female donor with breast cancer.

The V gene is TRBV21-1, the J gene TRBJ2-7. TRBV21-1 is described as a pseudogene. The CDR3 covers 14 residues. CDR3 loop: CASSKFGSNYEQYF. The CDR3 nucleotides read TGTGCCAGCAGCAAATTTGGGTCGAACTACGAGCAGTACTTC.

This clonotype occurred many times. The chain links TRBV28 to TRBJ2-5; 11 bases are shared with TRBD2. V trimming: 5 bases; J trimming: 4 bases; junction bases outside the gene matches: 3. CDR3 length equals 14 residues. The germline V gene has CDR1 MDHEN and CDR2 SYDVKM. The CDR3 loop reads CASSATSGRETQYF. CDR3 DNA sequence: TGTGCCAGCAGTGCAACTAGCGGGAGAGAGACCCAGTACTTC.

On this clonotype itself: A read error may be the cause here, since a much bigger clone is one base away. This chain joins TRBV6-2 or TRBV6-3 and TRBJ2-7; 11 nucleotides line up with TRBD2. The CDR3 covers 14 residues. V shed 7 bases, J shed 7 bases, and the junction held 9 bases outside the gene matches. Germline CDR1 is MNHEY and CDR2 is SVGEGT. The CDR3 reads CASILTSGTLEQYF. The CDR3 nucleotides are TGTGCCAGCATACTGACTAGCGGGACGCTGGAGCAGTACTTC.

J is TRBJ2-1 and V is TRBV7-6; 7 bases line up with TRBD1. Germline values: CDR1 SGHVS, CDR2 FNYEAQ. The CDR3 has 14 amino acids. J lost 6 bases, V lost 2 bases, and 4 bases had no gene match. The CDR3 DNA is TGTGCCAGCAGCTTACTAGGGGGCAGCAATGAGCAGTTCTTC. Its protein is CASSLLGGSNEQFF.

This clonotype was seen many times. CDR3 sequence reads: CASSSLQARGHEQYF. The CDR3 DNA sequence: TGTGCCAGCAGCTCACTACAGGCGAGAGGCCACGAGCAGTACTTC. The V call is TRBV7-9, the J call TRBJ2-7; possible D gene TRBD1, 5 bases. The CDR3 is 15 amino acids. Trimming took off 4 bases at V and 5 bases at J, with 18 bases between the two ends. The germline V gene has CDR1 SEHNR and CDR2 FQNEAQ (reference sequence).

This chain uses TRBV12-3 or TRBV12-4 with TRBJ2-2, with 14 bases matching TRBD2. The CDR3 is made up of 15 amino acids. With 6 bases clipped from V and 6 bases from J, the junction kept 3 bases outside the gene matches. The CDR3 sequence: CASRPGLAGAGELFF. Written as DNA, the CDR3 is TGTGCCAGCAGGCCGGGACTAGCGGGAGCCGGGGAGCTGTTTTTT.

The chain is built from TRBV6-1 and TRBJ1-5; D is undetermined. The germline gives CDR1 MNHNS, CDR2 SASEGT. Trimming stripped 7 bases from V and 0 bases from J, with 10 bases between. The CDR3 loop spans 14 amino acids. CDR3 bases: TGTGCCAGCAAGGCCGTTTATAGCAATCAGCCCCAGCATTTT. This encodes CASKAVYSNQPQHF.

The rearrangement links TRBV10-1 to TRBJ2-2; maybe TRBD2 (5 bases). The CDR3 length is 16 residues. V lost 0 bases, J lost 6 bases, and 14 bases lay in between. Germline V gives CDR1 WNHNN, CDR2 SYGVQD (reference sequence). The DNA for the CDR3 is TGCGCCAGCAGTGAGTCGAAGGCCGGGAAGGCCGGGGAGCTGTTTTTT. As protein: CASSESKAGKAGELFF.

This clonotype has more than one count but fewer than ten. The chain employs TRBV7-3 and TRBJ2-3, with 7 bases fitting TRBD2. V was clipped by 10 bases and J by 2 bases; unmatched bases: 12. This CDR3 region has 15 residues. Germline V gene data show CDR1 as SGHTA and CDR2 as FQGTGA. CDR3 sequence reads: CANLELGGNTDTQYF. In nucleotides, the CDR3 is TGTGCCAACTTAGAATTGGGGGGGAACACAGATACGCAGTATTTT.

This clonotype was seen many times. The chain carries TRBV20-1 and TRBJ1-2; no clear D gene. V lost 0 bases and J 7 bases, leaving 12 bases between the germline ends. The CDR3 has 13 amino acids. Germline V gene data show CDR1 as DFQATT and CDR2 as SNEGSKA (reference sequence). The CDR3 DNA reads as TGCAGTGCTAGAGATCCGAGGGAAGCTGGCTACACCTTC. Translated: CSARDPREAGYTF.

This chain uses TRBV4-1 with TRBJ1-6; D may be TRBD1 (6 bases). The germline V and J ends were trimmed by 0 bases and 5 bases, with 11 bases remaining between them. Germline assignment: CDR1 MGHRA and CDR2 YSYEKL. This CDR3 is 16 amino acids long. The CDR3 DNA sequence: TGCGCCAGCAGCCAAGATGGACAGCCAAATAATTCACCCCTCCACTTT. It encodes CASSQDGQPNNSPLHF.

This clonotype was observed at least ten times. V and J are TRBV27 and TRBJ2-1, with 12 bases fitting TRBD1. J gave up 10 bases and V 5 bases, and 12 bases lay outside the gene matches. Germline lookup yields CDR1 MNHEY and CDR2 SMNVEV (reference sequence). The CDR3 spans 16 residues. The CDR3 spells CASSISAGQGAFEQFF. Here the CDR3 DNA reads TGTGCCAGCAGTATTTCTGCGGGACAGGGGGCCTTCGAGCAGTTCTTC.

In its sample, this clonotype was seen a few times. The chain combines TRBV4-2 with TRBJ2-1, with 7 positions matching TRBD2. The CDR3 is 18 amino acids. Germline assignment: CDR1 LGHNA and CDR2 YNFKEQ. Trimming cost V 2 bases and J 4 bases; bases outside gene matches: 14. The CDR3 is CASSQNPGASGRYNEQFF. The CDR3 DNA sequence: TGTGCCAGCAGCCAAAACCCCGGGGCTAGCGGTCGATACAATGAGCAGTTCTTC.

The chain carries TRBV12-3 or TRBV12-4 and TRBJ1-1; TRBD1 matches 10 bases. V was clipped by 7 bases and J by 5 bases; unmatched bases: 4. This CDR3 contains 13 residues. CDR3: CASIRTGGTEAFF. CDR3 sequence (DNA): TGTGCCAGCATACGGACAGGGGGGACTGAAGCTTTCTTT.

This clonotype is labeled medium-sized (0.01 to 0.1%). The chain links TRBV4-2 to TRBJ1-1, with unresolved D. Germline CDR1 is LGHNA and CDR2 is YNFKEQ. The CDR3 loop spans 14 amino acids. V was pared by 0 bases and J by 0 bases, with 5 bases between. CDR3: CASSQDRVNTEAFF. The CDR3 DNA is TGTGCCAGCAGCCAAGACCGGGTGAACACTGAAGCTTTCTTT.

This clonotype was recorded many times. This chain links TRBV4-1 with TRBJ2-3; maybe TRBD1 (5 bases). Germline CDR1 MGHRA, CDR2 YSYEKL. This CDR3 spans 13 amino acids. V lost 1 base to trimming and J lost 6 bases, with 8 bases between them. The CDR3 loop is CASSQGGRDTQYF. Written as DNA, the CDR3 is TGCGCCAGCAGCCAAGGGGGCCGGGATACGCAGTATTTT.

CDR3 sequence (DNA): TGTGCCAGCACCGACAGGAGGAGGGCCACTGAAGCTTTCTTT. This codes for CASTDRRRATEAFF. V is TRBV12-3 or TRBV12-4 and J is TRBJ1-1; the D gene is possibly TRBD1 (6 bases). The V end was cut by 7 bases, the J end by 4 bases, with 16 bases between. The CDR3 extends over 14 amino acids.

This clonotype has a handful of counts. The chain has TRBV9 and TRBJ2-7; D possibly matches TRBD1 or TRBD2 (6 bases each). Germline loops: CDR1 SGDLS, CDR2 YYNGEE. The CDR3 covers 17 residues. V lost 1 base and J 13 bases, leaving 30 bases between the germline ends. The CDR3 region has the DNA TGTGCCAGCAGCGTACCCAATATTGGGGGGCGTCCGAGCAGGGAATACTTC. Its translation: CASSVPNIGGRPSREYF.

V is TRBV5-1 and J is TRBJ2-1; D is tentatively TRBD1 or TRBD2 (6 bases each). Trimming took off 3 bases at V and 6 bases at J, with 13 bases between the two ends. Germline V lookup: CDR1 SGHRS, CDR2 YFSETQ. The length of the CDR3 is 14 residues. This chain's CDR3 is CASSWGAGTNEQFF. The CDR3 DNA sequence: TGCGCCAGCAGCTGGGGGGCGGGGACCAATGAGCAGTTCTTC.

This clonotype has only a few counts. CDR3 in amino acids: CASSLAGIASGGRTDTQYF. The CDR3 coding sequence is TGCGCCAGCAGCTTGGCCGGGATCGCTAGCGGGGGGCGCACAGATACGCAGTATTTT. The rearrangement joins TRBV5-1 to TRBJ2-3; 11 bases fit TRBD2. Trimming removed 0 bases from V and 1 base from J; junction bases left unmatched: 10. The CDR3 runs to 19 residues. Germline CDR1 is SGHRS and CDR2 is YFSETQ.

This clonotype is deemed medium-sized. The chain is built from TRBV5-1 and TRBJ2-3; tentative D call: TRBD1 (5 bases). Germline V gene data show CDR1 as SGHRS and CDR2 as YFSETQ. Trimming took 4 bases from V and 4 from J, leaving 19 bases between them. This CDR3 spans 16 amino acids. CDR3 nucleotide sequence: TGCGCCAGCAGCCCTATCGTAGGGGAAGACTCAGATACGCAGTATTTT. Its translation: CASSPIVGEDSDTQYF.

The chain links TRBV30 to TRBJ2-7; D unclear. Germline V gene lookup returns CDR1 GTSNPN and CDR2 SVGIG (reference sequence). The CDR3 spans 12 residues. V shed 5 bases and J shed 6 bases, with 14 bases lying between them. CDR3 nucleotide sequence: TGTGCCTGGGCGACTGCCGCGTCCGAGCAGTACTTC. Protein sequence: CAWATAASEQYF.

This clonotype appeared a few times. The chain has TRBV29-1 and TRBJ2-7; 9 bases match TRBD2. Germline CDR1 and CDR2: SQVTM and ANQGSEA. The CDR3 runs 14 residues. The V segment lost 3 bases and the J segment 6 bases; nucleotides outside the gene matches: 9. In nucleotides, the CDR3 is TGCAGCGTTGAGGCTAGCGGGATCGGCGGCGAGCAGTACTTC. Translation: CSVEASGIGGEQYF.